One T cell receptor beta chain is described in this entry. Its antigen is undetermined. The entry originates in a study of shared clonotypes between healthy human individuals. Study observations and caveats: Only a few donors were included, so the genetic and exposure-history diversity represented was limited.

Libraries were prepared by immunoSEQ multiplex PCR; TCRdb keeps only in-frame clonotypes and omits some of them. The sample yields approximately 2.1 million clones, roughly 93% seen once. CDR1 and CDR2 from the germline V gene are SGHDT and YYEEEE. The ends were cut back, 0 bases at V and 6 bases at J, with 13 bases in the middle. CDR3 length: 15 amino acids. The donors were adults (healthy and HIV-negative) with no recent acute infections or vaccinations. CD45RA+ naive and CD45RA-negative memory subsets were separated from CD4+ cells. Source material: naive CD4+ T cells from PBMCs. The subset is: CD45RA+ positively selected. This TCR derives from a man between 18 and 29 years old in good health. Some clones in this sample may be carry-over from other donors' samples. This chain uses TRBV5-6 with TRBJ1-5; no reliable D call. The CDR3 here is CASSLDGTPLQPQHF. CDR3 coding DNA: TGTGCCAGCAGCTTGGACGGTACCCCCCTTCAGCCCCAGCATTTT.